The clone carrying this T cell receptor beta chain was recorded a few times. Its antigen is not known. A sample-barcoded 5' primer and a J-beta primer mix were used in a second PCR of about 7 to 12 cycles. In TCRdb, the 5' RACE reads were re-called with MiXCR into one record per CDR3 protein. There are roughly 830,000 distinct CDR3 sequences in the sample; less than 80% occur only once, and 25% to 35% lies in the top ten. These data are taken from a study of blood T cells in healthy people across ages. Study-wide findings and caveats: With naive T cell percentage, TCR beta diversity showed a strong correlation. As age increased, TCR beta diversity per million T cells fell in a roughly linear fashion.

V was clipped by 3 bases and J by 8 bases, with 8 bases between them. In germline, CDR1 is MNHEY, CDR2 SMNVEV (reference sequence). CDR3 size: 12 residues. The sequenced material came from blood. The TCR was taken from a man between 25 and 39 years old in good health. V and J are TRBV27 and TRBJ1-5, with D unresolved. This CDR3 is CASSLSGEPQHF. DNA of the CDR3: TGTGCCAGCAGTTTGTCCGGAGAGCCCCAGCATTTT.